This T cell receptor (beta chain) was recovered during a study of Ad26.COV2.S vaccination and SARS-CoV-2 variants. Overall study context: Trial arm assignment for the donor was COV1001 Ad26.COV2.S. Intramuscular Ad26.COV2.S doses were given once or twice, 56 days apart. The study's findings and limits: There was a possibility that the TCR breadth and depth analyses underestimated total T cell responses. A substantial breadth of spike-specific CD8+ and CD4+ T cell responses after vaccination has been reported.

Described treatment: 15 to 20 received Ad26.COV2.S at low or high dose, single or two shots; 5 received placebo; per-sample allocation not given. Repertoires come from day 63 after the first vaccine or placebo injection. Data came from immunoSEQ multiplex PCR; TCRdb stores just in-frame clones and leaves some out. The sample holds 300,000 to 400,000 clones; 80% to 90% are singletons and the top ten take 3.3%. As concerns this clone: The antigen remains unidentified.

The CDR3 extends over 12 amino acids. Trimming took 4 bases from V and 10 from J, leaving 11 bases between them. CDR1 and CDR2 from the germline V gene are ENHRY and SYGVKD. V gene TRBV10-3 combines with J gene TRBJ2-1; D gene ambiguous. The starting material was peripheral blood, obtained in a trial of Ad26.COV2.S vaccine versus placebo. The origin of this receptor is a person aged 18 to 59 who received the Ad26.COV2.S COVID-19 vaccine or a placebo. The CDR3 protein is CAISGGTPEQFF. The CDR3 nucleotides read TGTGCCATCAGTGGCGGCACCCCGGAGCAGTTCTTC.